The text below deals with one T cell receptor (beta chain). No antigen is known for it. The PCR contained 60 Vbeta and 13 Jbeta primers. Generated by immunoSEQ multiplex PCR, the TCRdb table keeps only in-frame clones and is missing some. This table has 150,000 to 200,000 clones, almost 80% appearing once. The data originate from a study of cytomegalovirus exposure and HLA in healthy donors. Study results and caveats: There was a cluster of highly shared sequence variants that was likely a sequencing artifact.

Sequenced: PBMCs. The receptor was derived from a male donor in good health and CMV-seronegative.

The CDR3 reads CASSGDPDSDEAFF. The CDR3 nucleotides are TGTGCCAGCAGTGGTGATCCGGACAGCGATGAAGCTTTCTTT. The chain carries TRBV6-1 and TRBJ1-1; possibly TRBD1 for D (6 bases). Germline values: CDR1 MNHNS, CDR2 SASEGT. There are 14 residues in the CDR3. Deletions cut 4 bases from V and 7 bases from J, with 16 bases between.